This TCR beta chain was captured by sequencing in a study of cytomegalovirus exposure and HLA in healthy donors. A multiplex PCR was run with 60 Vbeta primers and 13 Jbeta primers. TCRdb's copy holds only in-frame clones and misses some; the assay was immunoSEQ multiplex PCR. The sample contains hundreds of thousands of clones, around 89% of which appear only once. Trimming removed 2 bases at V and 3 bases at J, with 22 bases between. This CDR3 has 18 amino acids. CDR1 and CDR2 from the germline V gene are SGHTA and FQGNSA. Turning to this clone: The antigen is not known.

Overall study results and limits: Most of the TCR beta V segments (in an earlier analysis) were productive either about 87% or about 30% of the time. Later work found that TCR association rates differed between HLA loci; DRB1 had the most and HLA-C the fewest.

This TCR was recovered from a woman under 30 in good health and CMV-seronegative. The rearrangement uses TRBV7-2 and TRBJ2-5; tentative D call: TRBD2 (6 bases). Sequencing used PBMCs. The CDR3 sequence is CASSLPPGEAGIKETQYF. The CDR3 DNA reads as TGTGCCAGCAGCTTACCCCCCGGGGAGGCAGGGATAAAAGAGACCCAGTACTTC.